The 13 T cell receptor beta chains listed next were all sequenced from one sample in a study of Japanese encephalitis immunity and Zika vaccine responses. CFSE-labeled PBMCs were cultured around six days with peptide pools, each at 1 ug/mL. Proliferating CD4 T cells were sorted unfixed as live CD56-CD19-CD16-CD3+CD4+ CFSE-low cells. TCRdb re-called the 5' RACE reads with MiXCR, one entry per CDR3 protein. The sample carries around 310 distinct CDR3 sequences, 1.7% recorded once. The sequencing used antigen-activated CD4+ T cells from blood, cultured, collected during a Zika inactivated vaccine study. These receptor sequences come from an adult man who received an inactivated Zika virus vaccine.

By sample share, this clonotype is large (0.1 to 1%). This chain joins TRBV28 and TRBJ2-1; unclear D gene. The CDR3 runs 12 residues. V gave up 5 bases and J gave up 0 bases, with 2 bases separating them. The germline V gene has CDR1 MDHEN and CDR2 SYDVKM. The CDR3 loop reads CASSGSYNEQFF. In DNA form, the CDR3 reads TGTGCCAGCAGTGGCTCCTACAATGAGCAGTTCTTC. Based on the CDR3 plus reference TRBV28 and TRBJ2-1, the full variable domain is DVKVTQSSRYLVKRTGEKVFLECVQDMDHENMFWYRQDPGLGLRLIYFSYDVKMKEKGDIPEGYSVSREKKERFSLILESASTNQTSMYLCASSGSYNEQFFGPGTRLTVL.

This clonotype appeared a few times. A much larger clone differs by one base, so this may be a read error. CDR3 in DNA: TGTGCCAGCAGCCCCGGGACAGGGACCTACAATGGGCAGTTCTTC. Translating it yields CASSPGTGTYNGQFF. The chain carries TRBV7-2 and TRBJ2-1, with 9 nucleotides matching TRBD1. The germline CDR1 and CDR2 sequences are SGHTA and FQGNSA. The CDR3 runs to 15 residues.

Within the sample, this clonotype is large (0.1 to 1%). V is TRBV12-3 or TRBV12-4 and J is TRBJ2-1; TRBD2 matches at 11 bases. V shed 3 bases, J shed 8 bases, and the junction held 3 bases outside the gene matches. This CDR3 spans 14 amino acids. The CDR3 reads CASSLTSGVYEQFF. CDR3 in DNA: TGTGCCAGCAGTTTGACTAGCGGGGTATATGAGCAGTTCTTC.

In its sample, this clonotype ranks as medium-sized. The CDR3 sequence: CATSDSTSGGYTSTDTQYF. CDR3 bases: TGTGCCACCAGTGATTCTACTAGCGGGGGATACACTAGCACAGATACGCAGTATTTT. The rearrangement joins TRBV24-1 to TRBJ2-3; 11 positions agree with TRBD2. This CDR3 is built from 19 residues. Germline V gives CDR1 KGHDR, CDR2 SFDVKD. Trimming removed 2 bases from V and 0 bases from J; junction bases left unmatched: 9.

In its sample, this clonotype is large. The chain carries TRBV3-1 and TRBJ2-1; 8 nucleotides align to TRBD1. Germline CDR1 reads LGHDT; CDR2 reads YNNKEL (reference sequence). Losses at the gene ends were 4 bases for V and 4 bases for J; bases not matched to a gene: 3. The CDR3 sequence is 14 residues long. In DNA form, the CDR3 reads TGTGCCAGCAGCCTACGGGACAGGTACAATGAGCAGTTCTTC. Translated: CASSLRDRYNEQFF.

This clonotype was picked up a small number of times. This chain links TRBV19 with TRBJ1-1; TRBD1 is a possible D gene (6 bases). The V gene's germline CDR1 is LNHDA and CDR2 SQIVND (reference sequence). The CDR3 loop spans 13 amino acids. V was cut by 4 bases and J by 10 bases, with 16 bases left in between. CDR3 nucleotides: TGTGCCAGTAGTAGGACAGAGCCCCGGGTAGCTTTCTTT. This gives the protein CASSRTEPRVAFF.

This clonotype counts as medium-sized. V and J are TRBV20-1 and TRBJ2-5; D could derive from TRBD1 or TRBD2 (5 bases each). CDR1 and CDR2 from the germline V gene are DFQATT and SNEGSKA (reference sequence). The CDR3 runs 13 residues. Trimming left V 6 bases short and J 4 bases short, with 15 bases between. This chain's CDR3 is CSALGDGTETQYF. CDR3 bases: TGCAGTGCCCTGGGGGACGGCACAGAGACCCAGTACTTC.

This clonotype is categorized as medium-sized. This may come from a read error, since a much larger clone is one base off. The chain is built from TRBV20-1 and TRBJ1-1; 7 positions agree with TRBD1. The CDR3 spans 14 residues. CDR1 is DFQATT, CDR2 SNEGSKA, per germline (reference sequence). Here the CDR3 DNA reads TGCAGTGCCAGAATGGGACAGATGAACACTGAAGTTTTCTTT. Its protein product is CSARMGQMNTEVFF.

This clonotype is termed large. The chain recombines TRBV20-1 with TRBJ1-5; 7 nucleotides line up with TRBD1. Germline V lookup: CDR1 DFQATT, CDR2 SNEGSKA (reference sequence). There are 16 residues in the CDR3. The ends lost 6 bases at V and 1 base at J; junction bases unmatched: 12. The CDR3 is CSAQGGRGDSNQPQHF. In DNA, the CDR3 is TGCAGTGCCCAAGGGGGCAGGGGGGACAGCAATCAGCCCCAGCATTTT.

This clonotype is categorized as medium-sized. J is TRBJ2-7 and V is TRBV5-6, with 10 bases fitting TRBD2. The CDR3 has 17 residues. J gave up 5 bases and V 0 bases, and 11 bases lay outside the gene matches. CDR1 is SGHDT, CDR2 YYEEEE, per germline. In DNA, the CDR3 is TGTGCCAGCAGCTTGGGAGAGCGGCGTCTAGCGGGGGACGAGCAGTACTTC. This codes for CASSLGERRLAGDEQYF.

By share, this clonotype counts as large. J is TRBJ2-2 and V is TRBV9, with D perhaps TRBD2 (5 bases). CDR1 and CDR2 (germline): SGDLS, YYNGEE. The length of the CDR3 is 14 residues. With 1 base removed from V and 5 bases from J, the gap between germline ends came to 9 bases. CDR3 loop: CASSVRSGTGELFF. Here the CDR3 DNA reads TGTGCCAGCAGCGTACGGTCGGGAACCGGGGAGCTGTTTTTT.

This clonotype is labeled as large. This rearrangement joins TRBV18 to TRBJ2-3; 12 nucleotides line up with TRBD2. The CDR3 has 16 residues. V gave up 3 bases and J gave up 2 bases; unmatched junction bases: 3. Germline V gene lookup returns CDR1 KGHSH and CDR2 LQKENI. The DNA for the CDR3 is TGTGCCAGCTCACCCACTAGCGGGGGGACCACAGATACGCAGTATTTT. Translating gives CASSPTSGGTTDTQYF.

Relative to its sample, this clonotype is hyperexpanded. The V gene is TRBV20-1, the J gene TRBJ2-1; possibly TRBD1 for D (5 bases). Looked up from germline, CDR1 is DFQATT and CDR2 is SNEGSKA (reference sequence). The length of the CDR3 is 14 residues. Trimming took 7 bases from V and 1 from J, leaving 14 bases between them. The chain's CDR3 is CSVESRDSYNEQFF. For the CDR3, the DNA is TGCAGTGTAGAGAGCAGGGATTCCTACAATGAGCAGTTCTTC.